Here is one T cell receptor (beta chain) with its context. The antigen is not known. Germline V gene sequence: CDR1 MNHNY, CDR2 SVGAGI (reference sequence). With 5 bases removed from V and 4 bases from J, the gap between germline ends came to 6 bases. The CDR3 covers 12 residues. Profiled with immunoSEQ multiplex PCR; TCRdb holds only in-frame clones, not every one. The data show about 130,000 clones, less than 90% seen once. These data originate in a study of cytotoxic CD8 clonotypes in ibrutinib-treated CLL. Broader study findings: Patients had baseline clonality above age-matched healthy donors, and this clonality moved with circulating CD8+ T-cell counts. Public clonotypes (which were uncommon) either contracted or remained stable on treatment. Clonality went up at the time of ibrutinib response, stayed stable in sustained remission, and later dropped back toward its baseline level at progression.

Frozen PBMC stocks contributed 2 to 2.5 micrograms of genomic DNA to the TCR beta libraries. The specimen comprised PBMCs, sampled after 24 months of ibrutinib treatment. This TCR was recovered from a human donor with chronic lymphocytic leukemia. J is TRBJ1-5 and V is TRBV6-6; D uncertain. CDR3 in DNA: TGTGCCAGCAGTGGCCCTAATCAGCCCCAGCATTTT. It is translated as CASSGPNQPQHF.